These 26 T cell receptor beta chains were sequenced from one sample in a study of post-analysis software for immune sequencing data (dated by TCRdb to the mid-2010s). The study at large found these results: Patients showed significantly higher frequencies than controls for five TRBV segments, among them TRBV5-6, TRBV5-1 and TRBV20-1.

Their recognized antigens are unknown. The protocol used for the library was PCR. The run used an Illumina HiSeq 2500. To reduce PCR and sequencing biases, unique molecular identifiers were built into the TCR beta cDNA libraries. TCRdb took the public reads, trimmed them with fastp at Q25, ran MiXCR for clone calling and kept in-frame beta chains. One record per CDR3 amino acid sequence lists the most common genes and DNA. Counted in this sample were some 260,000 distinct CDR3 sequences; 36% of them appeared once. 4% to 6% of the sample is held by the ten biggest clonotypes. Sequencing was performed on blood. Receptor source: a girl between 10 and 17 years old with multiple sclerosis.

In regard to this clonotype: Given a much more abundant clone one base away, this may be a read error. J is TRBJ2-1 and V is TRBV7-6; D is uncertain. With 4 bases removed from V and 9 bases from J, the gap between germline ends came to 19 bases. Per the germline V gene, CDR1 is SGHVS and CDR2 is FNYEAQ. The CDR3 is made up of 15 amino acids. The DNA of the CDR3 is TGTGCCAGCAGCTCCCCTCCAGGCGCCCGCAGTGAGCAGTTCTTC. This translates into CASSSPPGARSEQFF.

This clonotype came up once. The CDR3 is CSATWADTDTQYF. The CDR3 DNA sequence: TGCAGTGCTACCTGGGCTGACACAGATACGCAGTATTTT. The chain joins TRBV20-1 to TRBJ2-3, with D unclear. V lost 4 bases and J 2 bases, leaving 10 bases between the germline ends. The CDR3 has 13 amino acids. The germline V gene has CDR1 DFQATT and CDR2 SNEGSKA (reference sequence).

This chain uses TRBV4-3 with TRBJ1-6, with 7 nucleotides matching TRBD1. J was trimmed by 7 bases and V by 0 bases; bases with no gene match: 6. This CDR3 comprises 16 residues. Germline loops: CDR1 LGHNA, CDR2 YSLEER. The CDR3 spells CASSQEVGQPNSPLHF. CDR3 DNA: TGCGCCAGCAGCCAAGAAGTGGGACAGCCAAATTCACCCCTCCACTTT.

The chain uses TRBV29-1 and TRBJ2-1, with D perhaps matching TRBD2 (5 bases). Trimming took 8 bases from V and 6 from J, leaving 11 bases between them. There are 11 residues in the CDR3. The germline gives CDR1 SQVTM, CDR2 ANQGSEA. CDR3: CSPTRSNEQFF. The CDR3 DNA is TGCAGCCCTACTAGAAGCAATGAGCAGTTCTTC.

In DNA form, the CDR3 reads TGTGCCAGCAGCGTAGGAGCGGGAGCAGAGACCCAGTACTTC. Translation gives CASSVGAGAETQYF. The chain is built from TRBV9 and TRBJ2-5; 8 bases map to TRBD2. This CDR3 contains 14 residues. Germline CDR1 is SGDLS and CDR2 is YYNGEE. Trimming at V came to 0 bases and at J to 4 bases, leaving 2 bases not matched to a gene.

The CDR3: CASSCVRWGLDEQYF. CDR3 nucleotides: TGTGCCAGCAGCTGTGTGAGGTGGGGTCTCGATGAGCAGTACTTC. The chain joins TRBV5-5 to TRBJ2-5, with D hard to call. The CDR3 has 15 amino acids. Trimming removed 3 bases from V and 11 bases from J, with 23 bases in between. Germline CDR1 is SGHKS and CDR2 is YYEKEE (reference sequence).

The table lists this clonotype with many counts. The rearrangement links TRBV4-1 to TRBJ1-1, with 7 bases aligning to TRBD1. In germline, CDR1 is MGHRA, CDR2 YSYEKL. This CDR3 contains 12 residues. V lost 3 bases to trimming and J lost 10 bases; unmatched junction nucleotides: 5. The CDR3 loop reads CASSHPQGRAFF. CDR3 in DNA: TGCGCCAGCAGCCATCCACAGGGGAGAGCTTTCTTT.

In this sample, this clonotype turned up a few times. The chain carries TRBV20-1 and TRBJ2-7; D remains ambiguous. Germline V gives CDR1 DFQATT, CDR2 SNEGSKA (reference sequence). V was pared by 6 bases and J by 10 bases, with 22 bases between. CDR3 length: 13 amino acids. The CDR3 here is CSANEPFLDGQYF. The CDR3 nucleotides read TGCAGTGCAAACGAACCGTTTTTAGACGGCCAGTACTTC.

The genes are TRBV4-2 and TRBJ1-2; 7 nucleotides match TRBD1. CDR3 length: 12 amino acids. CDR1 is LGHNA, CDR2 YNFKEQ, per germline. The trim removed 2 bases at V and 8 bases at J, leaving 2 bases unmatched. The CDR3 coding sequence is TGTGCCAGCAGCCAAACGGACAGGGGCTACACCTTC. The encoded protein is CASSQTDRGYTF.

The chain joins TRBV12-3 or TRBV12-4 to TRBJ1-2; perhaps TRBD1 as D (6 bases). The length of the CDR3 is 14 residues. Trimming left V 5 bases short and J 3 bases short, with 13 bases between. CDR3 loop: CASSLGTSHYGYTF. The CDR3, as DNA: TGTGCCAGCAGTCTCGGGACATCTCACTATGGCTACACCTTC.

This clonotype was seen many times. The rearrangement uses TRBV20-1 and TRBJ1-2; D is uncertain. Looked up from germline, CDR1 is DFQATT and CDR2 is SNEGSKA (reference sequence). The CDR3 runs 13 residues. Trimming shortened V by 6 bases and J by 6 bases, and 17 bases separated the two germline ends. CDR3 coding DNA: TGCAGTGCCGCACGGGGTCAAAGGGATGGCTACACCTTC. Protein product: CSAARGQRDGYTF.

This clonotype was observed many times. The chain uses TRBV20-1 and TRBJ2-5, with TRBD2 matching 10 bases. The ends lost 0 bases at V and 9 bases at J; junction bases unmatched: 10. The CDR3 is 15 amino acids. The germline CDR1 and CDR2 sequences are DFQATT and SNEGSKA (reference sequence). CDR3 protein: CSARDLITSGDPQYF. CDR3 nucleotides: TGCAGTGCTAGAGATCTTATTACTAGCGGGGACCCCCAGTACTTC.

To note about this clonotype: A read error may be the cause here, since a much bigger clone is one base away. The gene calls are TRBV25-1 and TRBJ2-7; D is possibly TRBD1 or TRBD2 (6 bases each). The end of the DNA is better explained by TRBJ2-5, so the J call may be wrong. Germline assignment: CDR1 MGHDK and CDR2 SYGVNS. The CDR3 loop spans 13 amino acids. CDR3 loop: CAGSVPGAVTQYF. The CDR3 nucleotides are TGTGCCGGCAGTGTTCCGGGGGCGGTGACCCAGTACTTC.

At least ten counts were recorded for this clonotype. The chain uses TRBV28 and TRBJ2-7; no clear D. Deletions cut 4 bases from V and 7 bases from J, with 14 bases between. Germline CDR1 MDHEN, CDR2 SYDVKM. The CDR3 is 13 residues long. CDR3 DNA: TGTGCCAGCAGTTCACTACGGGTTGGGGAGCAGTACTTC. Amino acid sequence: CASSSLRVGEQYF.

This sequence joins TRBV28 and TRBJ2-2; no firm D call. Trimming removed 6 bases from V and 7 bases from J, with 9 bases in between. In germline, CDR1 is MDHEN, CDR2 SYDVKM. The CDR3 is 12 amino acids. DNA for the CDR3: TGTGCCAGCAGGCTCGGGCACGGGGAGCTGTTTTTT. It codes for CASRLGHGELFF.

Points on this clonotype: A much larger clone differs by one base, so this may be a read error. V and J are TRBV5-1 and TRBJ1-2; D is unclear. CDR1 is SGHRS and CDR2 is YFSETQ in the germline V gene. There are 14 residues in the CDR3. CDR3: CASSFADLNYGHTF. The CDR3 region has the DNA TGCGCCAGCAGCTTCGCGGACCTTAACTATGGCCACACCTTC. The full variable domain, in which reference TRBV5-1 and TRBJ1-2 provide the parts outside the CDR3, is KAGVTQTPRYLIKTRGQQVTLSCSPISGHRSVSWYQQTPGQGLQFLFEYFSETQRNKGNFPGRFSGRQFSNSRSEMNVSTLELGDSALYLCASSFADLNYGHTFGSGTRLTVV.

On this clonotype: Its ends do not fully match the called genes, so a read error is possible. The J gene is TRBJ2-3, the V gene TRBV7-9; D perhaps matches TRBD1 (5 bases). Per germline, CDR1 SEHNR and CDR2 FQNEAQ (reference sequence). The CDR3 is 14 amino acids. This chain's CDR3 is CAGSFSRATDTQYF. Written as DNA, the CDR3 is TGTGCCGGCAGCTTTTCCAGGGCCACAGATACGCAGTATTTT.

This clonotype has ten or more counts. The chain joins TRBV3-1 to TRBJ2-1, with D perhaps matching TRBD1 (5 bases). With 1 base removed from V and 10 bases from J, the gap between germline ends came to 17 bases. Germline CDR1 is LGHDT and CDR2 is YNNKEL (reference sequence). The CDR3 totals 15 residues. The CDR3 here is CASSQGIQVLAEQFF. The CDR3 nucleotides read TGTGCCAGCAGCCAAGGCATACAGGTCCTTGCGGAGCAGTTCTTC.

The rearrangement uses TRBV5-1 and TRBJ1-5; 8 nucleotides line up with TRBD1. The J segment lost 4 bases and the V segment lost 4 bases, leaving 7 bases of the junction unmatched. The CDR3 has 15 amino acids. Germline CDR1 and CDR2: SGHRS and YFSETQ. The CDR3 sequence: CASSTQGALNQPQHF. The CDR3 bases are TGCGCCAGCAGCACCCAGGGGGCCCTTAATCAGCCCCAGCATTTT. Full variable domain (missing parts from reference TRBV5-1 and TRBJ1-5): KAGVTQTPRYLIKTRGQQVTLSCSPISGHRSVSWYQQTPGQGLQFLFEYFSETQRNKGNFPGRFSGRQFSNSRSEMNVSTLELGDSALYLCASSTQGALNQPQHFGDGTRLSIL.

Comments on this clonotype: A read error may produce the germline difference seen at one junction end. The genes are TRBV20-1 and TRBJ2-4; 9 nucleotides line up with TRBD2. CDR1 and CDR2 from the germline V gene are DFQATT and SNEGSKA (reference sequence). This CDR3 has 15 residues. The DNA for the CDR3 is TGCAGTGCTAGCTTCCTAGCGGGGCCGCGGGACATTCAGTGCTTC. Translation: CSASFLAGPRDIQCF.

This rearrangement joins TRBV24-1 to TRBJ2-1, with a tentative D call TRBD2 (7 bases). V was clipped by 6 bases and J by 8 bases, with 22 bases between them. The CDR3 spans 16 residues. The germline gives CDR1 KGHDR, CDR2 SFDVKD. Written as DNA, the CDR3 is TGTGCCACCAGTATGACGAGGGAGAAAGGGGGGGATGAGCAGTTCTTC. This codes for CATSMTREKGGDEQFF.

This clonotype was counted ten times or more. V gene TRBV20-1 combines with J gene TRBJ2-1, with 11 bases lining up with TRBD2. After removal of 0 bases from V and 6 bases from J, the junction contained 1 base not matched to a gene. This CDR3 spans 14 amino acids. Germline CDR1 reads DFQATT; CDR2 reads SNEGSKA (reference sequence). CDR3 nucleotide sequence: TGCAGTGCTAGAGAAACTAGCGGGAGCAATGAGCAGTTCTTC. It codes for CSARETSGSNEQFF.

With regard to this clonotype: The junction departs from the called germline gene at one end, perhaps through a read error. The rearrangement uses TRBV14 and TRBJ2-1; maybe TRBD2 (7 bases). CDR3 length: 13 residues. The germline CDR1 and CDR2 sequences are SGHDN and FVKESK. Here the CDR3 DNA reads TGTACCAGCAGCTCATCGGGCAGGGAGGGGGGGTTCTTC. The encoded protein is CTSSSSGREGGFF.

This clonotype came up a few times. The V and J genes are TRBV28 and TRBJ1-1; no reliable D call. Germline assignment: CDR1 MDHEN and CDR2 SYDVKM. This CDR3 contains 13 residues. The V end lost 2 bases, the J end lost 0 bases, and 4 bases lay between the germline ends. The CDR3 coding sequence is TGTGCCAGCAGTTTACCGTTGAACACTGAAGCTTTCTTT. This gives the protein CASSLPLNTEAFF.

DNA of the CDR3: TGTGCCAGCAACGGGGGGGGCGGGGGTCAGCCCCAGCATTTT. This sequence encodes CASNGGGGGQPQHF. This sequence joins TRBV28 and TRBJ1-5, with D perhaps matching TRBD1 (6 bases). This CDR3 has 14 residues. Germline CDR1 reads MDHEN; CDR2 reads SYDVKM. The germline V and J ends were trimmed by 7 bases and 6 bases, with 16 bases remaining between them.

At least ten counts were recorded for this clonotype. The chain recombines TRBV5-1 with TRBJ1-2, with D tentatively TRBD1 (5 bases). CDR1 and CDR2 (germline): SGHRS, YFSETQ. V was trimmed by 3 bases and J by 4 bases, leaving 16 bases between them. The CDR3 has 15 amino acids. Here the CDR3 reads CASSSQGRDGYGYTF. CDR3 nucleotides: TGCGCCAGCAGCTCCCAGGGACGGGACGGCTATGGCTACACCTTC.